This T cell receptor beta chain was profiled in a study of OX40 agonist ivuxolimab in advanced cancers. Across the whole study: Patients were treated with ivuxolimab, an agonistic anti-OX40 (CD134) antibody.

CDR3 length equals 16 residues. Germline values: CDR1 SGHDT, CDR2 YYEEEE. Trimming at V came to 0 bases and at J to 7 bases, leaving 8 bases not matched to a gene. Only in-frame clones appear in the TCRdb table, and some are missing; sequencing was by immunoSEQ multiplex PCR. Of about 39,000 clones listed, 80% to 95% are singletons. This chain links TRBV5-6 with TRBJ2-7; TRBD1 agrees at 12 bases. This clonotype was sampled from an adult with an advanced solid tumor such as melanoma, head and neck, liver or kidney cancer. Sequences were derived from CD4+ or CD8+ T cells sorted from blood, sampled in a trial of the OX40 agonist ivuxolimab. The CDR3 coding sequence is TGTGCCAGCAGCTTGGCCTTCGGGACAGGGGGCGAAGAGCAGTACTTC. Encoded protein: CASSLAFGTGGEEQYF.